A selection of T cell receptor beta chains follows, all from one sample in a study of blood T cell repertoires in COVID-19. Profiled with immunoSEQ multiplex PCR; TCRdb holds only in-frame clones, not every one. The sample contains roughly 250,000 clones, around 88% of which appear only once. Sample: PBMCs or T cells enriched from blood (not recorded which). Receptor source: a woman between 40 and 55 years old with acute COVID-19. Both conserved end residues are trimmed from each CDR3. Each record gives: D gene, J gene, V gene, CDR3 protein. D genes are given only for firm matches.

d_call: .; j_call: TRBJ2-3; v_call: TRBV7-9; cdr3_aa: ASSLSANPDTQY
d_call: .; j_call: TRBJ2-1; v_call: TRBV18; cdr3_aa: ASSPPGSQINEQF
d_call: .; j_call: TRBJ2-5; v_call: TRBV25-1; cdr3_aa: ASSDARELQETQY
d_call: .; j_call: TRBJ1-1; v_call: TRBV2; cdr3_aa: ASRGANTEAF
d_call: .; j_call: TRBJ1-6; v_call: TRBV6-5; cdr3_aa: ASRGGQHDSPLH
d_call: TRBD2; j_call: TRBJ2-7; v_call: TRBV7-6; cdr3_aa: ASSPRTSGSLEQY
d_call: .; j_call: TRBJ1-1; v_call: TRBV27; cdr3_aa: ASQGFLYTEAF
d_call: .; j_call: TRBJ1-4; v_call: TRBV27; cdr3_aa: ASGRTATNEKLF
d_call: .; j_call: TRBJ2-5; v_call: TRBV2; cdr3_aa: ASTPRRGVTETQY
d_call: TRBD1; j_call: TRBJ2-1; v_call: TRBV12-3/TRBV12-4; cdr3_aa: ASSLTGNEQF
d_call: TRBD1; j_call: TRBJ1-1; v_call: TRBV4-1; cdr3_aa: ASSPTGPMNTEAF
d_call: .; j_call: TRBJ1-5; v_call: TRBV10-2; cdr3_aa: ASSGSRGQPQH
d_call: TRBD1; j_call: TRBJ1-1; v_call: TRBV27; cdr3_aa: ASRGQGGGTEAF
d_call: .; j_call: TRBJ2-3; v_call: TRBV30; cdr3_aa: AWEARTTYTQY
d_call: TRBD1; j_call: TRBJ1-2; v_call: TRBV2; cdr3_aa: ASRETGTGWGYT
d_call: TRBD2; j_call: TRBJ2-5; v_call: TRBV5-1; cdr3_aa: ASSLAGGTSGRETQY
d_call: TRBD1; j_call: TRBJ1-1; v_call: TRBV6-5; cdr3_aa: ASSWTGVSTEAF
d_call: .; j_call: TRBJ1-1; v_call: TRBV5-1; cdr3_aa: ASSLHTQGTEAF
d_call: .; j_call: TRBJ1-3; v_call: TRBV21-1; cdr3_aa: ASSKGRRAPGNTIY
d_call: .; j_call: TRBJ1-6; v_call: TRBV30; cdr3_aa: AWSVFKDSGGSPLH
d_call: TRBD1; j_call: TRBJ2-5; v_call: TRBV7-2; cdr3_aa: ASNLQGGLGETQY
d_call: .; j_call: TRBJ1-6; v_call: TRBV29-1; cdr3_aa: SVLGEGLTLH
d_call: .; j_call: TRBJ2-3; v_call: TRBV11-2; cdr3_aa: ASSLGGAVADTQY
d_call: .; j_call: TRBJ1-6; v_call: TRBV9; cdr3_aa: ASSSSKSSYNSPLH
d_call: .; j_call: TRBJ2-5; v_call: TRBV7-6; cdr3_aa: ASTHPETGAIGETQY
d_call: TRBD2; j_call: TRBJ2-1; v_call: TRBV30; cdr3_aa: AWSVKALAVLNGHEQF
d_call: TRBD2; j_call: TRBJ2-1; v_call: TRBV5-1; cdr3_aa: ASSVSRTSGNEQF
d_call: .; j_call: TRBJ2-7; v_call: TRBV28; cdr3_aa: ASSWDGGTYEQY
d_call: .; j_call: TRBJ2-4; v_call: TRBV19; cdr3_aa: ASSIPDSFTLAKNIQY
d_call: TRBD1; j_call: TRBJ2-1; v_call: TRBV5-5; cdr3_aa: ASSLPTGGMWNEQF
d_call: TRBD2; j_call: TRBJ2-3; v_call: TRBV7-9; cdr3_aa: ASGTSDFSSTDTQY
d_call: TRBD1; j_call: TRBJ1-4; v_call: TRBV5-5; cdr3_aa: ASVGSGGNEKLF
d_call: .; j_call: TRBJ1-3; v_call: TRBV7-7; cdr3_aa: ASSPGVTDTIY
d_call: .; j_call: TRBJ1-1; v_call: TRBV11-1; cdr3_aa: ASSLGLGGAA
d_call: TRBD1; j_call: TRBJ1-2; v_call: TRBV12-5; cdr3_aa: ASGLQGMHGYT
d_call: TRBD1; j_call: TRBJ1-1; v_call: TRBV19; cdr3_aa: ASTQGVRTEAF
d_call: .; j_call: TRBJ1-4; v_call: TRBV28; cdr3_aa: ASRQTEPNEKLF
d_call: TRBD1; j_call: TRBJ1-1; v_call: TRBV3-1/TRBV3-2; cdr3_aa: ASSETGEYLNTEAF
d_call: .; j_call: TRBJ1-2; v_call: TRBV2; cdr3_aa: ASGTFSGADSGYT
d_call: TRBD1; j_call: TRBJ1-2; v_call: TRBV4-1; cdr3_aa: ASSQDYRGDGYT
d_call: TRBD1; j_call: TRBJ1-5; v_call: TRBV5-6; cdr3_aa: ASSERTGSSNQPQH
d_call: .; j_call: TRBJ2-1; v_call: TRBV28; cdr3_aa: ASSLAGQSSYNEQF
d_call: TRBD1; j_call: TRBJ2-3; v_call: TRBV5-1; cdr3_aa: ASSPRGPTDTQY
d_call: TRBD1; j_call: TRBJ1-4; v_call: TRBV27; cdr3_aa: ASTPSGTAEGRTNEKLF
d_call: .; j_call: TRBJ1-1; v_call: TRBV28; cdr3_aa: ASSLGDRNTEAF
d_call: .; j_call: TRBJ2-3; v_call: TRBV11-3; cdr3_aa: ASSLGQPITDTQY
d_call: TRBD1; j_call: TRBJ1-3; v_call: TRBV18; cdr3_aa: ASSPPITDRGFDTIY
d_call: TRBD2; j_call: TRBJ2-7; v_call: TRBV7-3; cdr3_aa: ASSLTSGSYEQY
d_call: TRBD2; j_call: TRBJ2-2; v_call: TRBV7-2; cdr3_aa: ASSLILRESRGGELF
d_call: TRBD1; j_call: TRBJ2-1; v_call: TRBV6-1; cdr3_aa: ASSDLGQFLPVDNEQF
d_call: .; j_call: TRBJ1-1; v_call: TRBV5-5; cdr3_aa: ASSFSRLLNTEAF